These T cell receptor beta chains were read from a single sample in a study of blood T cell repertoires in COVID-19. Sequenced by immunoSEQ multiplex PCR; TCRdb stores in-frame clones only, minus some. This sample has some 150,000 clones; about 75% occur once, and the top ten carry 2.5% to 3%. Source material: PBMCs or T cells enriched from blood (not recorded which). These receptors all come from a woman aged 45 to 65 who had recovered from COVID-19. CDR3s include the opening cysteine and the closing phenylalanine or tryptophan.

v_call	j_call	cdr3_aa
TRBV12-3/TRBV12-4	TRBJ2-7	CASSGTGSYEQYF
TRBV6-1	TRBJ1-2	CASSEVDRFGGHGYTF
TRBV9	TRBJ2-1	CASSATVSSYNEQFF
TRBV5-1	TRBJ1-3	CASSPEARSGNTIYF
TRBV27	TRBJ2-1	CASSLGLAGRNEQFF
TRBV2	TRBJ2-7	CASSWDGGPGTYEQYF
TRBV19	TRBJ1-2	CASSPTTGGAGGYTF
TRBV11-2	TRBJ2-7	CASSLAGQVGAYEQYF
TRBV9	TRBJ1-5	CASSTDGGYNQPQHF
TRBV30	TRBJ2-1	CAWSKQYNEQFF
TRBV5-1	TRBJ2-1	CASSPGTSGLGHEQFF
TRBV7-9	TRBJ2-3	CASSFIAGVDTQYF
TRBV5-1	TRBJ1-1	CASSEQGIRTEAFF
TRBV28	TRBJ2-7	CASSLLSGDYEQYF
TRBV28	TRBJ2-7	CASRGGEGLAYEQYF
TRBV4-1	TRBJ2-7	CASSQDQGRGYEQYF
TRBV27	TRBJ1-1	CASSFSRVNTEAFF
TRBV11-3	TRBJ2-7	CASSLGGEYEQYF
TRBV4-1	TRBJ2-7	CASSQVRGTYEQYF
TRBV28	TRBJ2-2	CASRDGTSGRTTGELFF
TRBV5-4	TRBJ2-2	CASTNGLPNTGELFF
TRBV19	TRBJ1-6	CASSPRTGEGHSGSPLHF
TRBV29-1	TRBJ2-1	CSVEEGGSPGGEQFF
TRBV5-1	TRBJ1-1	CASRGGQKYTEAFF
TRBV10-3	TRBJ2-2	CAISRTSGNTGELFF
TRBV11-3	TRBJ2-5	CASIRRERETQYF
TRBV5-1	TRBJ2-1	CASSLLRTGGILAYNEQFF
TRBV10-3	TRBJ2-1	CAISTGTIYNEQFF
TRBV5-1	TRBJ2-7	CASSLAAGGTYEQYF
TRBV7-9	TRBJ2-1	CASSLESPNEQFF
TRBV5-4	TRBJ2-2	CASSLAGTVGELFF
TRBV5-6	TRBJ1-6	CASSLVGSSYNSPLHF
TRBV2	TRBJ2-4	CVSQGGGRGLGDKNIQYF
TRBV3-1/TRBV3-2	TRBJ2-3	CASSYRQGVDTQYF
TRBV19	TRBJ1-4	CASSFQQGRFNEKLFF
TRBV24-1	TRBJ2-1	CATSDLLAGELSEQFF
TRBV7-9	TRBJ2-1	CASSLVLYPLWSYNEQFF
TRBV7-3	TRBJ1-1	CASSQGGGTEAFF
TRBV7-9	TRBJ1-1	CASRGDTTEAFF
TRBV12-5	TRBJ1-5	CASGIGQGLNQPQHF
TRBV7-2	TRBJ1-5	CASSVRGNQPQHF
TRBV7-9	TRBJ1-1	CASSLASGRGTEAFF
TRBV3-1/TRBV3-2	TRBJ1-1	CASSQDNPGGGTEAFF
TRBV2	TRBJ2-7	CAGRWGQRNSYEQYF